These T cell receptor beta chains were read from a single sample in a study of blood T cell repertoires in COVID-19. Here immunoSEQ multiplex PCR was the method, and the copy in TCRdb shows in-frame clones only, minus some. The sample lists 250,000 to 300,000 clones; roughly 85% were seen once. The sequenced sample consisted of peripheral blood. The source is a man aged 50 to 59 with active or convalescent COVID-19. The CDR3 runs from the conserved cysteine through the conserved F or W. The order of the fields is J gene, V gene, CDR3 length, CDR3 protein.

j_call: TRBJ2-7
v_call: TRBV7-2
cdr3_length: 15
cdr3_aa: CASSLSTGSSYEQYF

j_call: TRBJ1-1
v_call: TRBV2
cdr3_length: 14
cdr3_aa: CASSEAREYTEAFF

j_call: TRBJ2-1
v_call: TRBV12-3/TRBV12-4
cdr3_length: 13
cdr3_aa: CASSQVTYNEQFF

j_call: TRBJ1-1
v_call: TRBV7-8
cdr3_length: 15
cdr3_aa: CASSLGTWGHTEAFF

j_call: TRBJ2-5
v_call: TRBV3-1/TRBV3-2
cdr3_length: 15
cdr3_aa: CASSQDPVVWETQYF

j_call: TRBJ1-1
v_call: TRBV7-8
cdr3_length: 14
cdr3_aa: CASSQQTGGTEAFF

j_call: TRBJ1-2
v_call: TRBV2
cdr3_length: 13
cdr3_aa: CASTLFEGAGYTF

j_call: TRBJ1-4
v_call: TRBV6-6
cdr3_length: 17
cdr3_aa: CASSPRQGIATNEKLFF

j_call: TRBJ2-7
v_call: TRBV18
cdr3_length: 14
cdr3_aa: CASSPIDSSYEQYF

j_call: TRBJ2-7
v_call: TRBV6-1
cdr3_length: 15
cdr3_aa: CASSQGTGRSYEQYF

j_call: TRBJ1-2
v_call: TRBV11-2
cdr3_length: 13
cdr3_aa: CASSPGGNYGYTF

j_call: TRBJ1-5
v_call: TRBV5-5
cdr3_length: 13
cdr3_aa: CASSFGYDQPQHF

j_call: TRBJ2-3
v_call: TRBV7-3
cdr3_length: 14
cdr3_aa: CASSPGLEVDTQYF

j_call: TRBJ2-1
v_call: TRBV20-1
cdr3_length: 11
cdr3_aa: CSAGGGDEQFF

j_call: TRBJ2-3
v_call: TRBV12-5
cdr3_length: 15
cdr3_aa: CASGPGSGSTDTQYF

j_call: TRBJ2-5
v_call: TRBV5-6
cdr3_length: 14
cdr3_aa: CASSRDRYQETQYF

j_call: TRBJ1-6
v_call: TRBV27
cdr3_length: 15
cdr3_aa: CASSLSGTANSPLHF

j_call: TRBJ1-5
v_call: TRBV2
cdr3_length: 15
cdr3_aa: CASSGTGGSNQPQHF

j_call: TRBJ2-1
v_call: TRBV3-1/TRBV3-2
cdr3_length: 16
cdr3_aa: CASSQDSRRAYNEQFF

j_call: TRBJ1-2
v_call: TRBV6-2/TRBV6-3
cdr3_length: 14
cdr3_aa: CASSYRSGSYGYTF

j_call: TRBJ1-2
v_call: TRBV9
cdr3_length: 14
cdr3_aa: CASSEDTRGSGYTF

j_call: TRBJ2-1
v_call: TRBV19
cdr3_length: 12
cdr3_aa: CASSPAGTALIF

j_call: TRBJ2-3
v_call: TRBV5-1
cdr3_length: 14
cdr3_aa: CASSLVQSTDTQYF

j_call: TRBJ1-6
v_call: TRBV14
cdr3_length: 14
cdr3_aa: CASSLHRDGSPLHF

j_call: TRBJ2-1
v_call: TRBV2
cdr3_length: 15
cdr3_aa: CASKQANSKYNEQFF

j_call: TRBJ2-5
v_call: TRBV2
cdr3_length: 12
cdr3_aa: CASTRPRGTQYF

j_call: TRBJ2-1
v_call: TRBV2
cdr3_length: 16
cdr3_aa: CASSESLALLHNEQFF

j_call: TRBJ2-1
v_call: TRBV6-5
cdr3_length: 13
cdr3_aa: CASSTGAGTRGFF

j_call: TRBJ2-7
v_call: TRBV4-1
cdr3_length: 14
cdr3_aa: CASSQQDAGYEQYF

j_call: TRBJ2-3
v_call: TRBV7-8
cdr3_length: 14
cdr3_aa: CASSHLRVADTQYF

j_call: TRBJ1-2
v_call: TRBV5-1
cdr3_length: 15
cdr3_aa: CASSLEGDRNYGYTF

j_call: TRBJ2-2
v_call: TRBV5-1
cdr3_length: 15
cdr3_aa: CASSPGLAGAGELFF

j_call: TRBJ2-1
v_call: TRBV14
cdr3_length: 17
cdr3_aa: CASSHSRTSGRADEQFF

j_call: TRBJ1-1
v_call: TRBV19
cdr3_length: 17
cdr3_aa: CASSMKAQGAYGTEAFF

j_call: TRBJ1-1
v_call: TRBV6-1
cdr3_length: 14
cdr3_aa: CASVTGTLSTEAFF

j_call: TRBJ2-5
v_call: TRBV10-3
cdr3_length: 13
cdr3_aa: CAISESAGGSQYF

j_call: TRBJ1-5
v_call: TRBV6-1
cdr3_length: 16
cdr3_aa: CASSDPRTGKQVPQHF

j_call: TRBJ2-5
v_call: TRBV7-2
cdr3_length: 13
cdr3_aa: CASSLGQQETQYF

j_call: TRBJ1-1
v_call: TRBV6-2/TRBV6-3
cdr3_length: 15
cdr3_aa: CASSWGGQGATEAFF

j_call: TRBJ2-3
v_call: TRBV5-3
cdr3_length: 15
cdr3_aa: CVRSLGGREADTQYF

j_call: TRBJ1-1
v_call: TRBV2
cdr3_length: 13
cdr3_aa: CASGQNPNTEAFF

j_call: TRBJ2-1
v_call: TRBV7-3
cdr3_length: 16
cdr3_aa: CASSSGGSGRAYEQFF

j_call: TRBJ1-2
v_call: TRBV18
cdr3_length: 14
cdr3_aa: CASSPTREGDGYTF

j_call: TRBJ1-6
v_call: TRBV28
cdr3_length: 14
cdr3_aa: CASRGTGHNSPLHF

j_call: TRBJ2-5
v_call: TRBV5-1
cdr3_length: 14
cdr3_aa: CASSLGTDQETQYF

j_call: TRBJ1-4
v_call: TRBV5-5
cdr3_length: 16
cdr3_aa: CASSGHRAGGGEKLFF

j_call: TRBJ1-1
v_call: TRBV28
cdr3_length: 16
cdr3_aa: CASSISGQGKNTEAFF

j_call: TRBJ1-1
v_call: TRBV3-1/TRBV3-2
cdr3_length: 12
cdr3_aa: CASSPDQVRAFF

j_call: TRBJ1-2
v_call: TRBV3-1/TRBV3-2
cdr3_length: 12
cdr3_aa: CASSPGDYGYTF

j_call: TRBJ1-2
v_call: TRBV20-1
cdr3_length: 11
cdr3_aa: CSAASVYGYTF

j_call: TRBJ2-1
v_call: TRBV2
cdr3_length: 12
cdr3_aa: CASSFSNNEQFF

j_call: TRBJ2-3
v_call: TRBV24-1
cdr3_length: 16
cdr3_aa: CATSERDRGYTDTQYF

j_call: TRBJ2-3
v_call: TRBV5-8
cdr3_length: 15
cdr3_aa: CASSSGGGSPDTQYF